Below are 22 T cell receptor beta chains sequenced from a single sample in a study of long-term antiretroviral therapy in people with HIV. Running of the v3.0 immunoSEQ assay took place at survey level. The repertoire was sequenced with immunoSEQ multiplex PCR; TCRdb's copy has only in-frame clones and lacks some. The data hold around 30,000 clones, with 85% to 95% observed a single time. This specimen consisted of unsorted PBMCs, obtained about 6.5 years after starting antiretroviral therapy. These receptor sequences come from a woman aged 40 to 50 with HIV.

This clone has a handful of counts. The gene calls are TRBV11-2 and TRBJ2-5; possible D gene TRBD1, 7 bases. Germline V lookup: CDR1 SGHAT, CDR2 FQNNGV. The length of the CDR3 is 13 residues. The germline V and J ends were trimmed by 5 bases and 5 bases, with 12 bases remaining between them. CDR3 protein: CASSQGGYETQYF. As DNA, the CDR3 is TGTGCCAGCAGCCAGGGGGGTTACGAGACCCAGTACTTC.

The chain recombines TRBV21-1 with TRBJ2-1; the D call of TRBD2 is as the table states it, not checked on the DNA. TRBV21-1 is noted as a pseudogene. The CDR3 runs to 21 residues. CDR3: CASSKSFRDRLAGGTYNEQFF. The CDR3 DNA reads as TGTGCCAGCAGCAAGTCTTTCCGGGACAGGCTAGCGGGGGGCACATACAATGAGCAGTTCTTC.

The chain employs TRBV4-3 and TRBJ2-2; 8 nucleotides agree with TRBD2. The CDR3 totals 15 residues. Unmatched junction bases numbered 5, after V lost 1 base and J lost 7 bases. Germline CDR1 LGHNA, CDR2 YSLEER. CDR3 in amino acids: CASSQVAGRVGELFF. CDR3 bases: TGCGCCAGCAGCCAAGTAGCGGGGAGAGTCGGGGAGCTGTTTTTT.

CDR3 DNA sequence: TGTGCCAGCAGCTTAGGGCAGGGTAGGACAGATACGCAGTATTTT. Its translation: CASSLGQGRTDTQYF. The chain joins TRBV7-2 to TRBJ2-3, with D possibly TRBD1 on 5 matching bases. The CDR3 totals 15 residues. V lost 1 base and J lost 3, with 11 bases in between. Germline CDR1 SGHTA, CDR2 FQGNSA.

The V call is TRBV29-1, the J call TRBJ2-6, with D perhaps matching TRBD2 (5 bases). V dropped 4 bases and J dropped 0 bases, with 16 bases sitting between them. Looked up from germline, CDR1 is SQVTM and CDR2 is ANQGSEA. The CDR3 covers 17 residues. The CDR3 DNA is TGCAGCGTTGGATTTGGGAGCACAGTCTCTGGGGCCAACGTCCTGACTTTC. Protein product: CSVGFGSTVSGANVLTF. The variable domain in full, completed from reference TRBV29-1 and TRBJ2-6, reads SAVISQKPSRDICQRGTSLTIQCQVDSQVTMMFWYRQQPGQSLTLIATANQGSEATYESGFVIDKFPISRPNLTFSTLTVSNMSPEDSSIYLCSVGFGSTVSGANVLTFGAGSRLTVL.

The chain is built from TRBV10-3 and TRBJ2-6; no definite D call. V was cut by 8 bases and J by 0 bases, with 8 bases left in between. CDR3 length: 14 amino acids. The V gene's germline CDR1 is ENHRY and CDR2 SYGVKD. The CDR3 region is CAISASSGANVLTF. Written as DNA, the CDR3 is TGTGCCATCTCCGCGAGCTCTGGGGCCAACGTCCTGACTTTC.

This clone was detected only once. CDR3: CASSPSGGMETQYF. CDR3 bases: TGTGCCAGCTCACCATCCGGAGGGATGGAGACCCAGTACTTC. The rearrangement uses TRBV18 and TRBJ2-5; weak D call: TRBD2 (6 bases). Per the germline V gene, CDR1 is KGHSH and CDR2 is LQKENI. Trimming pared 2 bases from V and 5 bases from J, leaving 12 bases between. This CDR3 contains 14 residues.

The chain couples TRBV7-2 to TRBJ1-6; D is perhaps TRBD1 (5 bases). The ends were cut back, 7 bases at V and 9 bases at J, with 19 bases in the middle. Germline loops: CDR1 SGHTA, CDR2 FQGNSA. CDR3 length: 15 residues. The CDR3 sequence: CASTPDGGSVSPLHF. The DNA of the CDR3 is TGTGCCAGCACCCCCGACGGGGGGAGCGTTTCACCCCTCCACTTT.

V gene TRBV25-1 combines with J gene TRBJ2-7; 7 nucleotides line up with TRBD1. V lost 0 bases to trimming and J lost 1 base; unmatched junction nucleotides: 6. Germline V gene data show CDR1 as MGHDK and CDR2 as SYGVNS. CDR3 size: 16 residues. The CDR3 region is CASSEYSGTASYEQYF. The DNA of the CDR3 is TGTGCCAGCAGTGAATATTCGGGGACAGCATCCTACGAGCAGTACTTC.

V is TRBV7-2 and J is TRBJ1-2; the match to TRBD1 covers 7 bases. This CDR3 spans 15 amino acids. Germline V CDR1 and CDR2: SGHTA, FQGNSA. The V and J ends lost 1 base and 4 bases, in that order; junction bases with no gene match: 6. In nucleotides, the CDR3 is TGTGCCAGCAGCTTAGAAGACAGGGAGCTCTATGGCTACACCTTC. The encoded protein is CASSLEDRELYGYTF.

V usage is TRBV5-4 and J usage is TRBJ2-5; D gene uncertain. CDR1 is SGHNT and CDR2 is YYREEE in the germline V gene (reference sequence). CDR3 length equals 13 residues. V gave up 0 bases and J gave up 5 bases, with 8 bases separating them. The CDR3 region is CASSLGGLETQYF. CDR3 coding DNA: TGTGCCAGCAGCTTGGGGGGTCTGGAGACCCAGTACTTC.

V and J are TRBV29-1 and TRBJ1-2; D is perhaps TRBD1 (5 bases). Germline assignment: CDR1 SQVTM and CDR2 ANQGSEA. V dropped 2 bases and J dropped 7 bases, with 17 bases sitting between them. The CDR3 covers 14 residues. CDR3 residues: CSVESGTQFSGYTF. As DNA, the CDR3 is TGCAGCGTTGAAAGTGGGACCCAGTTCAGTGGCTACACCTTC. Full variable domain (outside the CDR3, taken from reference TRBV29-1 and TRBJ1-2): SAVISQKPSRDICQRGTSLTIQCQVDSQVTMMFWYRQQPGQSLTLIATANQGSEATYESGFVIDKFPISRPNLTFSTLTVSNMSPEDSSIYLCSVESGTQFSGYTFGSGTRLTVV.

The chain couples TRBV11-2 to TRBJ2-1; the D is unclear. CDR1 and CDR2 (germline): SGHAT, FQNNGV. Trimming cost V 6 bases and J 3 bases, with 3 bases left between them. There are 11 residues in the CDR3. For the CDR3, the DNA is TGTGCCAGCAGAGGCTACAATGAGCAGTTCTTC. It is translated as CASRGYNEQFF.

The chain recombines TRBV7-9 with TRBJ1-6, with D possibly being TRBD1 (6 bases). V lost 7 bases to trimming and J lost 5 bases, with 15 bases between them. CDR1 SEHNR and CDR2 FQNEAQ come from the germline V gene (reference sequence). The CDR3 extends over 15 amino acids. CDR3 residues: CASTADGGHNSPLHF. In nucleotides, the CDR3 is TGTGCCAGCACCGCCGACGGGGGCCATAATTCACCCCTCCACTTT.

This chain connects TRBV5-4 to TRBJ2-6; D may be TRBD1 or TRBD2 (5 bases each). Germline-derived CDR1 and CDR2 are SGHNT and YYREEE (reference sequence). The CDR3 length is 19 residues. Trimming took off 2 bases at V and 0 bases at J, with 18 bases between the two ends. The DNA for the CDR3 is TGTGCCAGCAGCTTCGTAACCGGGACCGCGCTCTCTGGGGCCAACGTCCTGACTTTC. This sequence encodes CASSFVTGTALSGANVLTF.

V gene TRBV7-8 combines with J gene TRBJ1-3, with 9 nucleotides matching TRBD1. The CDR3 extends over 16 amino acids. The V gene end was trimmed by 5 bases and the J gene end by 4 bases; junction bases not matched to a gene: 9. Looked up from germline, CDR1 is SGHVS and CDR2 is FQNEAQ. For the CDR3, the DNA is TGTGCCAGCAGCCCCACTGGACAGGGGATCGGAAACACCATATATTTT. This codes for CASSPTGQGIGNTIYF.

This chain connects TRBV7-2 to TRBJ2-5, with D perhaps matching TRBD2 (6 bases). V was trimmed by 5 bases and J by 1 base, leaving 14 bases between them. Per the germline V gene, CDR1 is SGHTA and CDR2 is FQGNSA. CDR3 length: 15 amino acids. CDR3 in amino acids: CASSLDGGIQETQYF. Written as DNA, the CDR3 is TGTGCCAGCAGCCTGGACGGGGGAATCCAAGAGACCCAGTACTTC.

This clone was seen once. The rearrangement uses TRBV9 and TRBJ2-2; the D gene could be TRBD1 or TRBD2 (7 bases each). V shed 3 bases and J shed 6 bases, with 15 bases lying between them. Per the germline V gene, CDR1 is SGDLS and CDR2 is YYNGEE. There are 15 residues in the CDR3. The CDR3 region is CASSAQGGRAGELFF. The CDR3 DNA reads TGTGCCAGCAGCGCCCAGGGGGGGCGCGCCGGGGAGCTGTTTTTT.

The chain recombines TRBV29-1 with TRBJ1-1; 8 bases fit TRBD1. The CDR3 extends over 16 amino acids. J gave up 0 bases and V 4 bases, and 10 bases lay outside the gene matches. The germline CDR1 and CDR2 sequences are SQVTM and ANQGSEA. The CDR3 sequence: CSVVSIGGQVNTEAFF. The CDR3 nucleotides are TGCAGCGTTGTTTCTATAGGGGGACAGGTGAACACTGAAGCTTTCTTT.

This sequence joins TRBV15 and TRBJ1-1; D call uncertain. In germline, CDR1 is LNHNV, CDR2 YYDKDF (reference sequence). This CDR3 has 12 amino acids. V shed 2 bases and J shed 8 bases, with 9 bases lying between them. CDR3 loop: CATSRPPLEAFF. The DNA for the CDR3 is TGTGCCACCAGCAGACCCCCGCTAGAAGCTTTCTTT. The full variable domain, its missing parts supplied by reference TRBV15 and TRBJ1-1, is DAMVIQNPRYQVTQFGKPVTLSCSQTLNHNVMYWYQQKSSQAPKLLFHYYDKDFNNEADTPDNFQSRRPNTSFCFLDIRSPGLGDTAMYLCATSRPPLEAFFGQGTRLTVV.

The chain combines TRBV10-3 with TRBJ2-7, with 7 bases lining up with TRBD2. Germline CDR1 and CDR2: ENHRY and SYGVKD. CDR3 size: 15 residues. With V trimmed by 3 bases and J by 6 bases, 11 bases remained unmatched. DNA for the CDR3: TGTGCCATCAGTGAAACCGGGACTACCAGTGGCGAGCAGTACTTC. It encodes CAISETGTTSGEQYF.

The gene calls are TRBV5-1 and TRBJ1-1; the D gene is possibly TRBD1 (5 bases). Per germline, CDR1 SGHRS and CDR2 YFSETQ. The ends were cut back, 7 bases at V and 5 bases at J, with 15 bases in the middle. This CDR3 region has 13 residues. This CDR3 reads CASCDPGGTEAFF. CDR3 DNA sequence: TGCGCCAGCTGCGATCCCGGGGGGACTGAAGCTTTCTTT.